The TCR beta chain under discussion was sequenced for a study of cytomegalovirus exposure and HLA in healthy donors. PCR primers comprised 60 Vbeta and 13 Jbeta primers. Assay used: immunoSEQ multiplex PCR; TCRdb lists only in-frame clones, some missing. This sample has approximately 200,000 clones, with about 80% found just once. General observations from the study: The authors enumerated around 150 TCR beta chains as linked to cytomegalovirus. Upon later analysis, HLA-associated TCR beta chains proved more clonally expanded than other, equally common chains. In a later analysis, TCR beta V- and J-gene trimming showed a link to a missense DCLRE1C variant.

Comment on this clone: Its antigen is unidentified.

The CDR3 extends over 15 amino acids. V was cut by 0 bases and J by 2 bases, with 11 bases left in between. Germline CDR1 MGHRA, CDR2 YSYEKL. The chain combines TRBV4-1 with TRBJ2-7; D ambiguous. The TCR originated in a woman aged 25 to 45 in good health and CMV-seropositive. The sequencing sample was made of PBMCs. CDR3 sequence (DNA): TGCGCCAGCAGCCAAGATCTGGTAAGAGCCTACGAGCAGTACTTC. This gives the protein CASSQDLVRAYEQYF.